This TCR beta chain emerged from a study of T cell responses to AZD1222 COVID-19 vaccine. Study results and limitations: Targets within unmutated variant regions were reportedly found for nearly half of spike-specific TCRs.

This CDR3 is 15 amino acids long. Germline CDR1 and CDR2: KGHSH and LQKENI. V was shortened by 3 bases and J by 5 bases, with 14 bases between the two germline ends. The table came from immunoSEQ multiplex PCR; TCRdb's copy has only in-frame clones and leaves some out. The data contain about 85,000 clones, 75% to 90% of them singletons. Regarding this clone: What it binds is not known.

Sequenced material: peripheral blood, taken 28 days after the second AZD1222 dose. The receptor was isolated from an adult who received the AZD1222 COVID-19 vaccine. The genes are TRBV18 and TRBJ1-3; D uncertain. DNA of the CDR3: TGTGCCAGCTCACCGGAAGGAGGCATTCGAAACACCATATATTTT. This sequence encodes CASSPEGGIRNTIYF.